This TCR beta chain comes out of a study of technical replicates of blood from a handful of donors. Measured with immunoSEQ multiplex PCR; TCRdb has only the in-frame clones, and not every one. The table has over 85,000 clones, around 96% seen once; the top ten hold more than 0.35%. Sequencing input: T cells isolated from PBMCs. The origin of this receptor is a human donor in good health.

In DNA form, the CDR3 reads TGTGCCAGCAGCGCGAGCGGGAGCCCCTCAGAGCAGTACTTC. Its protein is CASSASGSPSEQYF. V gene TRBV9 combines with J gene TRBJ2-7; 8 bases are shared with TRBD2. Germline V lookup: CDR1 SGDLS, CDR2 YYNGEE. The CDR3 runs 14 residues. The J segment lost 7 bases and the V segment lost 3 bases, leaving 9 bases of the junction unmatched.